This record looks at one T cell receptor (beta chain) sequence and its context. The antigen remains undetermined. The source of the sample is a study of beta chain features in type 1 diabetes. Findings and limits, study-wide: All four CD4+ subsets from Type 1 diabetes patients carried moderately but significantly shorter TCRB CDR3s. Fewer insertions but more deletions were seen at VDJ junctions in type 1 diabetes patients.

Isolated RNA was reverse transcribed in full, so expressed TCRB transcripts were sequenced. Measured with immunoSEQ multiplex PCR; TCRdb has only the in-frame clones, and not every one. Altogether 300,000 to 400,000 clones are present, around 9.6% being singletons, with the ten largest covering less than 0.65%. Looked up from germline, CDR1 is MNHEY and CDR2 is SVGAGI. V gave up 6 bases and J gave up 6 bases, with 11 bases separating them. This CDR3 has 13 residues. The V and J genes are TRBV6-5 and TRBJ2-2; TRBD2 might be the D (6 bases). Sequenced material: central memory CD4+ T cells from blood. The receptor comes from a man aged 25-40 years with type 1 diabetes. CDR3 coding DNA: TGTGCCAGCAGCATCCGACTAGCCGGGGAGCTGTTTTTT. Its translation: CASSIRLAGELFF.